This TCR beta chain was identified during a study of blood T cell repertoires in COVID-19. In the study overall: The cDNA or gDNA used as material had been derived from T cells, B-cell-depleted T cells, or PBMCs.

Trimming removed 3 bases from V and 2 bases from J, with 11 bases in between. The CDR3 extends over 15 amino acids. In germline, CDR1 is ENHRY, CDR2 SYGVKD. TCRdb's table, derived via immunoSEQ multiplex PCR, lists solely in-frame clones and lacks some. The table lists 150,000 or so clones, more than 65% of them singletons, with more than 6.5% in the top ten. This clone occurred once. The chain carries TRBV10-3 and TRBJ1-5; D is possibly TRBD1 (5 bases). The source material was peripheral blood. This TCR derives from an older woman with COVID-19, enrolled during active disease. DNA for the CDR3: TGTGCCATCAGTGAAGGCAGGGAGGGCAATCAGCCCCAGCATTTT. Translated: CAISEGREGNQPQHF.